Included here is one T cell receptor (beta chain) sequence, with context. This library used around 400 ng RNA and molecular barcoded adaptors spanning alpha/delta and beta/gamma chains. TCRdb re-called the reads with MiXCR, one entry per CDR3 protein. The table lists about 58,000 distinct CDR3 sequences, over 9% of them singletons. This entry is derived from a study of read filtering for tumor transcriptome and immune sequencing. This CDR3 has 14 residues. The V and J ends lost 9 bases and 0 bases respectively, with 12 bases between them. From germline, CDR1 is SNHLY and CDR2 FYNNEI. The sequencing input was a population of CD138-negative cells sorted from bone marrow. The TCR originated in a donor older than 35 with multiple myeloma. The J gene is TRBJ2-4, the V gene TRBV2; a possible D gene is TRBD2 (6 bases). As DNA, the CDR3 is TGTGCCAGTGCACTAGCCAGAGCCAAAAACATTCAGTACTTC. This gives the protein CASALARAKNIQYF.